This T cell receptor (beta chain) was captured by sequencing in a study of blood T cell repertoires in COVID-19. Study at large: Material from acute and convalescent COVID-19 was sourced from the United States, Italy and Spain. Sources were T cells, B-cell-depleted T cells, or PBMCs; the material itself was cDNA or gDNA.

Looked up from germline, CDR1 is WNHNN and CDR2 is SYGVQD (reference sequence). The CDR3 runs 16 residues. Trimming removed 0 bases at V and 6 bases at J, with 14 bases between. Authors' analysis steps: Estimates of nucleated cell counts were drawn from the amplification of reference gene primers. Data came from immunoSEQ multiplex PCR; TCRdb stores just in-frame clones and leaves some out. V, J and clone size were drawn from that table, and D and trimming were deduced from the DNA. The sample consists of approximately 210,000 clones, roughly 90% of them appearing once. J is TRBJ1-4 and V is TRBV10-1, with D possibly being TRBD1 (5 bases). Source material: peripheral blood. This receptor was taken from a woman between 35 and 50 years old who had recovered from COVID-19. The CDR3 DNA follows: TGCGCCAGCAGTGAGTCGGGCCAGGGCGAGCATGAAAAACTGTTTTTT. It is translated as CASSESGQGEHEKLFF.